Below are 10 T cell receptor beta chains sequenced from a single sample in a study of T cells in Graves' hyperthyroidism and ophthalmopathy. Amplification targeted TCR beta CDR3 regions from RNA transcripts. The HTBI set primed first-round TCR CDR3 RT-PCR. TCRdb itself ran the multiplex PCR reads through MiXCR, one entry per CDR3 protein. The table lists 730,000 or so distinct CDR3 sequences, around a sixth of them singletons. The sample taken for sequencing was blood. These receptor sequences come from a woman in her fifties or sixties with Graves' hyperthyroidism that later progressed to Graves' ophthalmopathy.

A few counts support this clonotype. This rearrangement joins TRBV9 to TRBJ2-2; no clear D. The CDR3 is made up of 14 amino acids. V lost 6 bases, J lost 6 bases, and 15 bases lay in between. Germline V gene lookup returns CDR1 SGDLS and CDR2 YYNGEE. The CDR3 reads CASTLSNLPGELFF. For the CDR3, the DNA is TGTGCCAGCACCCTTTCGAACCTACCCGGGGAGCTGTTTTTT.

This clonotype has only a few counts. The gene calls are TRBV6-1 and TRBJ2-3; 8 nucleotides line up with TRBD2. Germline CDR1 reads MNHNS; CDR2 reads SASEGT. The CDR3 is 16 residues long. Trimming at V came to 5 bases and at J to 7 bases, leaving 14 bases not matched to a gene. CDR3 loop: CASSPNTGGASYTQYF. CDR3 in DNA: TGTGCCAGCAGTCCCAATACCGGGGGGGCGTCGTATACGCAGTATTTT.

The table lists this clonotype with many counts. The CDR3 loop reads CASSPLDRGESNTEAFF. The CDR3, as DNA: TGCGCCAGCAGCCCATTGGACAGGGGGGAATCGAACACTGAAGCTTTCTTT. V is TRBV5-1 and J is TRBJ1-1; 10 bases are a match to TRBD1. Germline V lookup: CDR1 SGHRS, CDR2 YFSETQ. J lost 1 base, V lost 4 bases, and 10 bases had no gene match. CDR3 length: 17 amino acids.

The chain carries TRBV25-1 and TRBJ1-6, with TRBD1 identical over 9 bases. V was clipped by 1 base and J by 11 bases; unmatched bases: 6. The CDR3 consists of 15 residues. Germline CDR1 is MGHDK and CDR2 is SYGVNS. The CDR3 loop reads CASSEFGDRDPPLHF. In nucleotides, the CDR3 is TGTGCCAGCAGTGAATTTGGGGACAGGGATCCACCCCTCCACTTT.

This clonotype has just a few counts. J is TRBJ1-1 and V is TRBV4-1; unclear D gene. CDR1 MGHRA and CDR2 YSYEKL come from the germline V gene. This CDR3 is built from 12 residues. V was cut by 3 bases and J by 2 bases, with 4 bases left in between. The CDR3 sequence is CASSHVNTEAFF. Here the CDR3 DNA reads TGCGCCAGCAGCCACGTAAACACTGAAGCTTTCTTT.

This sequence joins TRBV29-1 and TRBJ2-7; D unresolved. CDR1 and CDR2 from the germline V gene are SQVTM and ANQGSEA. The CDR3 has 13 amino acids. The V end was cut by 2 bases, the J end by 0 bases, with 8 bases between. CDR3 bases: TGCAGCGTTGAACCGCTGAGCTCCTACGAGCAGTACTTC. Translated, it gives CSVEPLSSYEQYF.

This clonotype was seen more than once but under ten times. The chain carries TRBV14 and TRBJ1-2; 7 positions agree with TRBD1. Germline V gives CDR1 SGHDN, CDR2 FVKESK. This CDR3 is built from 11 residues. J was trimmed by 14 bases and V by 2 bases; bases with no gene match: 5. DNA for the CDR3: TGTGCCAGCAGCCAACAACAGGGGTATACCTTC. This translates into CASSQQQGYTF.

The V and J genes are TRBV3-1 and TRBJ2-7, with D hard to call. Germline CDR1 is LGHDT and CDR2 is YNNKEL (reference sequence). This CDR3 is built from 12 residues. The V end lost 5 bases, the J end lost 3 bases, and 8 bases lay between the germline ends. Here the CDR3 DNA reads TGTGCCAGCAGCACCCTCAACTACGAGCAGTACTTC. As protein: CASSTLNYEQYF.

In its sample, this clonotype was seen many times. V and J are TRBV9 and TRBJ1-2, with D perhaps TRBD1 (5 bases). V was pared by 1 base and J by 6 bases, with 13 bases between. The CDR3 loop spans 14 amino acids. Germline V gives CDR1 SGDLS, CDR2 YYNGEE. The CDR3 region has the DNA TGTGCCAGCAGCGTAACCGACAGAGGACATGGCTACACCTTC. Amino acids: CASSVTDRGHGYTF. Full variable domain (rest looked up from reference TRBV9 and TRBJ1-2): DSGVTQTPKHLITATGQRVTLRCSPRSGDLSVYWYQQSLDQGLQFLIQYYNGEERAKGNILERFSAQQFPDLHSELNLSSLELGDSALYFCASSVTDRGHGYTFGSGTRLTVV.

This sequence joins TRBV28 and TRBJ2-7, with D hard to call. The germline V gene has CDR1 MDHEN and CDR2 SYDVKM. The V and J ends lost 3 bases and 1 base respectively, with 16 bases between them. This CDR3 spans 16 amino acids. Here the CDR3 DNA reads TGTGCCAGCAGTTTTCGTGTTCTACAGCGATCCTACGAGCAGTACTTC. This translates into CASSFRVLQRSYEQYF.